The clone carrying this T cell receptor (beta chain) was picked up many times. Its antigen is not identified. These data belong to a study of T cells in Graves' hyperthyroidism and ophthalmopathy. Study outcomes and limitations: Ophthalmopathy was distinguished from stable hyperthyroidism by 13 V-J signatures. Among clonotypes expanded in thyroid above 0.001, most were also found in blood.

Exclusion of a patient resulted from uncontrolled infection, other autoimmune disease, pregnancy or lactation. Using around 10 ml of fresh peripheral blood, PBMCs were prepared. Deletions cut 3 bases from V and 10 bases from J, with 12 bases between. Germline CDR1 MDHEN, CDR2 SYDVKM. This CDR3 is built from 12 residues. Amplification yielded TCR beta CDR3 regions, with RNA transcripts as the source. TCR CDR3 underwent first-round RT-PCR with the HTBI primer set. TCRdb independently ran MiXCR on the multiplex PCR reads; one entry per CDR3 protein. The sample comprises approximately 690,000 distinct CDR3 sequences, less than 25% of which are singletons, and 34% rests with the top ten.

V usage is TRBV28 and J usage is TRBJ2-5, with D possibly matching TRBD1 (6 bases). The sample consisted of blood. The TCR was taken from a man aged 25-45 years with Graves' ophthalmopathy. CDR3 amino acids: CASSLSRTVQYF. The CDR3 DNA reads as TGTGCCAGCAGTTTGAGTCGGACAGTCCAGTACTTC.